This T cell receptor beta chain was sequenced for a study of blood T cells in healthy people across ages (dated by TCRdb to between 2014 and 2016). With regard to the full study: In model experiments, template switching captured about one uniquely barcoded TCR beta cDNA molecule for every two T cells. The study measured age-related changes in TCR beta repertoire diversity using deep sequencing normalized with unique cDNA molecular identifiers. The donors were split into four age groups: young (average around 15 years), middle-aged (roughly 42), aged (over 55) and long-lived (more than 80). To avoid experimental bias, donors of different ages were randomly spread across the sequencing lanes. For two donors (one aged 18 to 29 and one aged 80 or older), the study analyzed two additional independent replicas of 1 million unique cDNA reads from the same blood draw. The paper's findings and limits, for the study overall: Observed TCR beta diversity correlated strongly with the percentage of naive T cells measured by flow cytometry. The CMV infection status of donors was not known, potentially confounding age-related changes in expanded clonotypes. Estimates of total diversity from one million sequenced T cells were regarded as lower bounds and underestimates. Conclusive comparison of naive and antigen-experienced compartments was prevented by the profiling of bulk unsorted PBMCs. Observed TCR beta diversity per million T cells fell roughly linearly with age, and a significant reduction was already apparent by age around 40. Compared with the aged group, more naive CD4+ T cells, fewer expanded clones and increased TCR diversity were shown by the long-lived group, suggesting age selection.

Systemically healthy Caucasian individuals from Russia, roughly 40 in total and aged about 6 to 100 years, were included as donors. Each donor gave ten milliliters of peripheral blood, drawn into EDTA-treated Vacutainer tubes. Ficoll-Paque density-gradient centrifugation was used to isolate PBMCs, with at least 7 million obtained per sample. Trizol reagent was used to extract total RNA from PBMCs, with at least 5 micrograms per sample. For every donor, an aliquot of PBMCs went through flow cytometry to measure the percentages of naive CD45RAhigh/CD27high T cells. The library came from 5' RACE. Sequencer: Illumina HiSeq 2500. A second about 7 to 11 cycle PCR used a sample-barcoded 5' primer and a J-beta primer mix. A template-switch 5' adaptor carrying 12 random nucleotides introduced a unique molecular identifier onto each TCR beta cDNA molecule. At least 2.5 million CDR3-containing paired-end reads were obtained from each sample. All of the RNA was converted into first-strand cDNA using the Mint cDNA synthesis kit, with a TRBC-specific oligonucleotide serving as the primer. Following uracil-DNA glycosylase treatment, a first 18-cycle PCR with universal primers M1SS and BC2_uni_R was performed on all cDNA. The authors processed their data as follows. For normalization, 1 million high-quality reads were randomly selected from each sample, with every read carrying a distinct molecular identifier. Instead of being binned into consensus sequences, reads that shared molecular identifiers were thrown out. MiTCR, run with a Q25 quality threshold and the strictest error-elimination algorithm, handled CDR3 identification, clonotype clustering and error correction. Lower-bound total TCR beta diversity was estimated with a nonparametric unseen species model using Euler transformation. TCRdb reran the public reads through fastp at Q25 and MiXCR, keeping productive beta chains. Each CDR3 protein gets just one entry, which takes the most common genes and DNA from the rows behind it. The V and J calls and clone size are TCRdb's, not the authors'. For this sample the table gives fewer than 950,000 distinct CDR3 sequences, of which about 55% were detected only once. Of the sample, roughly two fifths falls within the top ten clones.

Concerning this clonotype: The antigen this receptor binds is unknown. No much larger clone is present one base from it, and per-base qualities are unavailable.

There are 13 amino acids in the CDR3, from cysteine to phenylalanine inclusive. This entry keeps only the CDR3 DNA: 39 bases, framed from base 1. CDR1 and CDR2, looked up from the germline V gene, are MRHNA and SNTAGT. The germline ends are 12 bases apart after V is trimmed by 5 bases and J by 6 bases. The sequence came from an elderly man in good health. The sequenced sample consisted of blood. The rearrangement combines TRBV6-4 with TRBJ2-3; D gene: possibly TRBD2, on 6 matching bases. The sequence in DNA is TGTGCCAGCAGTCGGGAGATTGAGGATACGCAGTATTTT. This translates into CASSREIEDTQYF.